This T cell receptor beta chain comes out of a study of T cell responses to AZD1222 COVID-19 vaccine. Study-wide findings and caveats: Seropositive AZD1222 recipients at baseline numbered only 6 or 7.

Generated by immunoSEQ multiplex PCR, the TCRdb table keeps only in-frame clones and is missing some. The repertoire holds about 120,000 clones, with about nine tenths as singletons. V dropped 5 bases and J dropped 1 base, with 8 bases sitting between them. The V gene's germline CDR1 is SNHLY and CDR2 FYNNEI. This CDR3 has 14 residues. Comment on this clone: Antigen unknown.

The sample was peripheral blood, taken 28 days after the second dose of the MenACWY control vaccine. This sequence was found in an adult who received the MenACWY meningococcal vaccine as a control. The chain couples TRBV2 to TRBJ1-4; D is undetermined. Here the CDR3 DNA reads TGTGCCAGCAGTATGCAGTTAACTAATGAAAAACTGTTTTTT. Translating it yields CASSMQLTNEKLFF.